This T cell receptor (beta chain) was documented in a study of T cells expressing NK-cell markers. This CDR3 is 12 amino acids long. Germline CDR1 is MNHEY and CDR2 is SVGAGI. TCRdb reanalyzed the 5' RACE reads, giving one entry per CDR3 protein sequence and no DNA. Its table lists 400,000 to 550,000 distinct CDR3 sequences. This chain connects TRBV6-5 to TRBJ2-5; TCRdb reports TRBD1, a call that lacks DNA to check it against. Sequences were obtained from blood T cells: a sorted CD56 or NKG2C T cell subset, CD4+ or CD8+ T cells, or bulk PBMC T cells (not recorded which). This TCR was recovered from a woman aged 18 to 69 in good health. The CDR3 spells CASRGGGETQYF.